Following are 32 T cell receptor beta chains from one sample sequenced in a study of shared clonotypes between healthy human individuals. Only in-frame clones appear in the TCRdb table, and some are missing; sequencing was by immunoSEQ multiplex PCR. The repertoire has 100,000 to 120,000 clones, approximately 70% of them found once; the top ten carry around 23%. The sequenced sample was memory CD8+ T cells sorted from blood. Specified subset: CD45RO+ cells pooled with CCR7-negative TemRA cells. The receptors were sampled from a woman in her 30s in good health.

The V gene is TRBV4-1, the J gene TRBJ1-1; D is perhaps TRBD1 (6 bases). The CDR3 is made up of 17 amino acids. Germline assignment: CDR1 MGHRA and CDR2 YSYEKL. V lost 0 bases, J lost 0 bases, and 14 bases lay in between. CDR3 bases: TGCGCCAGCAGCCAAGAAGGGGCAGGGGTCATGAACACTGAAGCTTTCTTT. Translation gives CASSQEGAGVMNTEAFF.

The V gene is TRBV7-9, the J gene TRBJ1-1; D remains ambiguous. From germline, CDR1 is SEHNR and CDR2 FQNEAQ (reference sequence). The length of the CDR3 is 12 residues. With 3 bases removed from V and 7 bases from J, the gap between germline ends came to 9 bases. The CDR3 protein is CASSLSGNEAFF. The CDR3 coding sequence is TGTGCCAGCAGCTTGTCCGGAAATGAAGCTTTCTTT.

This clone was observed a single time. V and J are TRBV6-6 and TRBJ2-2; 7 bases match TRBD1. Looked up from germline, CDR1 is MNHNY and CDR2 is SVGAGI (reference sequence). This CDR3 contains 14 residues. V lost 5 bases, J lost 8 bases, and 8 bases stayed unmatched. CDR3 loop: CASSQTGRAGELFF. As DNA, the CDR3 is TGTGCCAGCAGTCAGACAGGGCGGGCTGGGGAGCTGTTTTTT.

The gene calls are TRBV4-2 and TRBJ1-2; D might be TRBD1 (6 bases). V was trimmed by 1 base and J by 7 bases, leaving 19 bases between them. Per germline, CDR1 LGHNA and CDR2 YNFKEQ. The CDR3 sequence is 16 residues long. CDR3 loop: CASSQVGASRFGGYTF. The CDR3 DNA reads as TGTGCCAGCAGCCAAGTGGGGGCCTCAAGGTTTGGTGGCTACACCTTC.

The table lists this clone with a few counts. The chain employs TRBV9 and TRBJ1-5; TRBD1 matches 10 bases. Germline V gene lookup returns CDR1 SGDLS and CDR2 YYNGEE. The CDR3 consists of 14 residues. The junction had 5 bases not matched to a gene; V was cut back by 5 bases and J by 6 bases. CDR3 nucleotide sequence: TGTGCCAGCAGTACCGGGACAGGGGTTCAGCCCCAGCATTTT. It is translated as CASSTGTGVQPQHF.

The chain joins TRBV28 to TRBJ2-1, with 8 positions matching TRBD2. The length of the CDR3 is 18 residues. V shed 6 bases, J shed 0 bases, and the junction held 13 bases outside the gene matches. The germline CDR1 and CDR2 sequences are MDHEN and SYDVKM. CDR3 coding DNA: TGTGCCAGCAGCCCGGTCCCGTTAGCGGGAAGCTCCTACAATGAGCAGTTCTTC. As protein: CASSPVPLAGSSYNEQFF. Looking up the rest from reference TRBV28 and TRBJ2-1 gives the full variable domain: DVKVTQSSRYLVKRTGEKVFLECVQDMDHENMFWYRQDPGLGLRLIYFSYDVKMKEKGDIPEGYSVSREKKERFSLILESASTNQTSMYLCASSPVPLAGSSYNEQFFGPGTRLTVL.

The chain employs TRBV6-4 and TRBJ2-1, with 10 bases matching TRBD2. With 2 bases clipped from V and 8 bases from J, the junction kept 6 bases outside the gene matches. Looked up from germline, CDR1 is MRHNA and CDR2 is SNTAGT. The CDR3 spans 15 residues. CDR3 coding DNA: TGTGCCAGCAGTGACGAACTAGCGGGATCTGATGAGCAGTTCTTC. This codes for CASSDELAGSDEQFF.

The V call is TRBV11-2, the J call TRBJ1-2; 7 bases agree with TRBD1. J was trimmed by 8 bases and V by 5 bases; bases with no gene match: 17. Germline V gene lookup returns CDR1 SGHAT and CDR2 FQNNGV. The CDR3 is 16 amino acids. The CDR3 region is CASSGRTQTGWTGYTF. CDR3 DNA sequence: TGTGCCAGCAGCGGGAGGACCCAGACAGGGTGGACGGGCTACACCTTC. Based on the CDR3 plus reference TRBV11-2 and TRBJ1-2, the full variable domain is EAGVAQSPRYKIIEKRQSVAFWCNPISGHATLYWYQQILGQGPKLLIQFQNNGVVDDSQLPKDRFSAERLKGVDSTLKIQPAKLEDSAVYLCASSGRTQTGWTGYTFGSGTRLTVV.

This clone was recorded a few times. The chain has TRBV11-3 and TRBJ1-1; D is undetermined. The CDR3 length is 13 residues. Germline loops: CDR1 SGHNT, CDR2 YENEEA. Trimming took off 0 bases at V and 1 base at J, with 3 bases between the two ends. The chain's CDR3 is CASSLDENTEAFF. In nucleotides, the CDR3 is TGTGCCAGCAGCTTAGACGAGAACACTGAAGCTTTCTTT. The entire variable domain, with the rest obtained from reference TRBV11-3 and TRBJ1-1, is as follows: EAGVVQSPRYKIIEKKQPVAFWCNPISGHNTLYWYLQNLGQGPELLIRYENEEAVDDSQLPKDRFSAERLKGVDSTLKIQPAELGDSAVYLCASSLDENTEAFFGQGTRLTVV.

CDR3 nucleotides: TGTGCCAGCAGTCCCGGACTAGCGGGGCCCCCAGATACGCAGTATTTT. This encodes CASSPGLAGPPDTQYF. This sequence joins TRBV27 and TRBJ2-3, with TRBD2 matching over 12 bases. Germline V gene sequence: CDR1 MNHEY, CDR2 SMNVEV (reference sequence). The CDR3 length is 16 residues. J lost 4 bases, V lost 5 bases, and 7 bases had no gene match.

This clone came up a few times. V usage is TRBV28 and J usage is TRBJ1-5; TRBD1 might be the D (5 bases). The V end was cut by 3 bases, the J end by 6 bases, with 12 bases between. The CDR3 loop spans 14 amino acids. Germline assignment: CDR1 MDHEN and CDR2 SYDVKM. The CDR3 loop reads CASSFITGGQPQHF. DNA of the CDR3: TGTGCCAGCAGTTTCATTACTGGGGGTCAGCCCCAGCATTTT. Variable domain in full (rest from reference TRBV28 and TRBJ1-5): DVKVTQSSRYLVKRTGEKVFLECVQDMDHENMFWYRQDPGLGLRLIYFSYDVKMKEKGDIPEGYSVSREKKERFSLILESASTNQTSMYLCASSFITGGQPQHFGDGTRLSIL.

The chain links TRBV13 to TRBJ2-1, with 12 positions matching TRBD2. Germline V gene lookup returns CDR1 PRHDT and CDR2 FYEKMQ (reference sequence). This CDR3 has 15 residues. The V and J ends lost 6 bases and 4 bases, in that order; junction bases with no gene match: 4. The chain's CDR3 is CASSWGLAGYNEQFF. The DNA of the CDR3 is TGTGCCAGCAGTTGGGGACTAGCGGGTTACAATGAGCAGTTCTTC.

This clone was recorded many times. The chain is built from TRBV27 and TRBJ2-7; 10 nucleotides align to TRBD2. Looked up from germline, CDR1 is MNHEY and CDR2 is SMNVEV (reference sequence). Trimming at V came to 1 base and at J to 5 bases, leaving 11 bases not matched to a gene. This CDR3 has 17 amino acids. The CDR3 nucleotides are TGTGCCAGCAGTTTATTGCTAGCGGGAGATATAGCGGACGAGCAGTACTTC. Protein: CASSLLLAGDIADEQYF.

There are a few counts of this clone. The genes are TRBV25-1 and TRBJ1-3, with D unclear. V shed 3 bases and J shed 0 bases, with 6 bases lying between them. This CDR3 contains 14 residues. CDR1 is MGHDK and CDR2 is SYGVNS in the germline V gene. The CDR3 here is CASSEGISGNTIYF. CDR3 DNA: TGTGCCAGCAGTGAGGGAATCTCTGGAAACACCATATATTTT.

Sample share makes this clone medium-sized. The V gene is TRBV15, the J gene TRBJ2-3; perhaps TRBD2 as D (5 bases). The germline V gene has CDR1 LNHNV and CDR2 YYDKDF (reference sequence). The CDR3 has 15 amino acids. V lost 3 bases to trimming and J lost 2 bases, with 12 bases between them. The CDR3 nucleotides are TGTGCCACCAGCAGCGGAGCGGAGATCACAGATACGCAGTATTTT. Translated, it gives CATSSGAEITDTQYF.

The V call is TRBV11-2, the J call TRBJ1-4; 8 bases align to TRBD1. This CDR3 is 14 amino acids long. The V gene end was trimmed by 5 bases and the J gene end by 7 bases; junction bases not matched to a gene: 6. The germline gives CDR1 SGHAT, CDR2 FQNNGV. The CDR3 sequence is CASSIDRGREKLFF. CDR3 nucleotide sequence: TGTGCCAGCAGCATCGACAGGGGTCGTGAAAAACTGTTTTTT. The full variable domain, completed using reference TRBV11-2 and TRBJ1-4, is EAGVAQSPRYKIIEKRQSVAFWCNPISGHATLYWYQQILGQGPKLLIQFQNNGVVDDSQLPKDRFSAERLKGVDSTLKIQPAKLEDSAVYLCASSIDRGREKLFFGSGTQLSVL.

The V gene is TRBV10-1, the J gene TRBJ1-5; D is undetermined. This CDR3 is 13 amino acids long. Germline CDR1 reads WNHNN; CDR2 reads SYGVQD (reference sequence). Trimming left V 2 bases short and J 7 bases short, with 9 bases between. Here the CDR3 DNA reads TGCGCCAGCAGTGAGCGCACACTCCAGCCCCAGCATTTT. Protein sequence: CASSERTLQPQHF.

This clone was detected a few times. The same CDR3 is also encoded by other DNA sequences in this sample. The genes are TRBV9 and TRBJ2-1; TRBD1 aligns across 7 bases. CDR1 SGDLS and CDR2 YYNGEE come from the germline V gene. The CDR3 totals 14 residues. V trimming: 0 bases; J trimming: 4 bases; junction bases outside the gene matches: 1. The CDR3 coding sequence is TGTGCCAGCAGCGTAGGGGGACAGTACAATGAGCAGTTCTTC. Translated, it gives CASSVGGQYNEQFF.

The chain carries TRBV6-1 and TRBJ2-1; D gene uncertain. CDR3 size: 17 residues. CDR1 is MNHNS and CDR2 is SASEGT in the germline V gene. The V end was cut by 1 base, the J end by 0 bases, with 13 bases between. This CDR3 reads CASSEGSRPTSYNEQFF. CDR3 sequence (DNA): TGTGCCAGCAGTGAAGGTAGCAGGCCGACCTCCTACAATGAGCAGTTCTTC.

This clone has more than one count but fewer than ten. The rearrangement links TRBV6-1 to TRBJ2-7; 10 positions match TRBD2. CDR1 MNHNS and CDR2 SASEGT come from the germline V gene. V was pared by 3 bases and J by 1 base, with 3 bases of the junction left unmatched. The CDR3 covers 15 residues. CDR3 amino acids: CASSDLAGASYEQYF. CDR3 nucleotides: TGTGCCAGCAGTGATCTAGCGGGAGCGTCCTACGAGCAGTACTTC.

The gene calls are TRBV19 and TRBJ2-7, with 10 nucleotides matching TRBD2. The V segment lost 2 bases and the J segment 5 bases; nucleotides outside the gene matches: 6. The CDR3 has 15 amino acids. The germline V gene has CDR1 LNHDA and CDR2 SQIVND (reference sequence). CDR3 nucleotide sequence: TGTGCCAGTAGTATATTCCCAGGACTAGCGGACGAGCAGTACTTC. This codes for CASSIFPGLADEQYF. Complete variable domain (other parts from reference TRBV19 and TRBJ2-7): DGGITQSPKYLFRKEGQNVTLSCEQNLNHDAMYWYRQDPGQGLRLIYYSQIVNDFQKGDIAEGYSVSREKKESFPLTVTSAQKNPTAFYLCASSIFPGLADEQYFGPGTRLTVT.

This clone was seen at least ten times. This chain uses TRBV5-1 with TRBJ2-1, with D perhaps TRBD1 (5 bases). V was shortened by 0 bases and J by 5 bases, with 12 bases between the two germline ends. This CDR3 is 15 amino acids long. Germline V gives CDR1 SGHRS, CDR2 YFSETQ. The CDR3 region is CASSLGDRYNNEQFF. CDR3 nucleotides: TGCGCCAGCAGCTTGGGCGACAGATATAACAATGAGCAGTTCTTC.

J is TRBJ2-3 and V is TRBV7-6; 10 nucleotides align to TRBD1. V gave up 2 bases and J gave up 4 bases; unmatched junction bases: 9. The CDR3 has 17 amino acids. Germline CDR1 and CDR2: SGHVS and FNYEAQ. This CDR3 is CASSLRRRQGAPDTQYF. CDR3 DNA sequence: TGTGCCAGCAGCTTAAGAAGAAGACAGGGGGCACCAGATACGCAGTATTTT. The whole variable domain, remainder taken from reference TRBV7-6 and TRBJ2-3, is GAGVSQSPRYKVTKRGQDVALRCDPISGHVSLYWYRQALGQGPEFLTYFNYEAQQDKSGLPNDRFSAERPEGSISTLTIQRTEQRDSAMYRCASSLRRRQGAPDTQYFGPGTRLTVL.

The rearrangement links TRBV7-9 to TRBJ1-6; 7 nucleotides agree with TRBD1. The germline gives CDR1 SEHNR, CDR2 FQNEAQ (reference sequence). This CDR3 comprises 15 residues. V trimming: 5 bases; J trimming: 5 bases; junction bases outside the gene matches: 6. The CDR3 DNA reads TGTGCCAGCAGCCCCGGGACAGCACATAATTCACCCCTCCACTTT. It is translated as CASSPGTAHNSPLHF.

The CDR3 loop is CASSSGMGNEQFF. The CDR3 DNA follows: TGTGCCAGCAGCTCGGGCATGGGAAATGAGCAGTTCTTC. The chain joins TRBV11-3 to TRBJ2-1, with D hard to call. The CDR3 is 13 amino acids. Germline CDR1 reads SGHNT; CDR2 reads YENEEA. V lost 4 bases, J lost 7 bases, and 11 bases lay in between.

The chain joins TRBV7-6 to TRBJ2-2, with 10 positions matching TRBD2. The CDR3 runs to 16 residues. CDR1 and CDR2 from the germline V gene are SGHVS and FNYEAQ. V gave up 4 bases and J gave up 6 bases; unmatched junction bases: 8. In DNA form, the CDR3 reads TGTGCCAGCAGCTCCCGTCCTAGCGGGAGTTCCGGGGAGCTGTTTTTT. Residues: CASSSRPSGSSGELFF. Full variable domain (outside the CDR3, taken from reference TRBV7-6 and TRBJ2-2): GAGVSQSPRYKVTKRGQDVALRCDPISGHVSLYWYRQALGQGPEFLTYFNYEAQQDKSGLPNDRFSAERPEGSISTLTIQRTEQRDSAMYRCASSSRPSGSSGELFFGEGSRLTVL.

The rearrangement uses TRBV27 and TRBJ2-7; maybe TRBD2 (5 bases). Germline V gene sequence: CDR1 MNHEY, CDR2 SMNVEV (reference sequence). CDR3 length: 15 amino acids. V gave up 5 bases and J gave up 1 base, with 15 bases separating them. CDR3 residues: CASSQEERFSYEQYF. The CDR3 DNA is TGTGCCAGCAGTCAAGAGGAGCGGTTTTCCTACGAGCAGTACTTC.

The rearrangement uses TRBV5-1 and TRBJ1-2, with D possibly being TRBD1 (5 bases). V was trimmed by 0 bases and J by 5 bases, leaving 8 bases between them. The CDR3 spans 13 residues. Germline V gene lookup returns CDR1 SGHRS and CDR2 YFSETQ. The CDR3 protein is CASSLDGGYGYTF. CDR3 DNA sequence: TGCGCCAGCAGCTTGGATGGGGGGTATGGCTACACCTTC.

At least ten counts were recorded for this clone. The CDR3 region is CASFSSSYEQYF. The CDR3, as DNA: TGTGCCAGCTTTAGTAGCTCCTACGAGCAGTACTTC. The chain combines TRBV27 with TRBJ2-7; D gene ambiguous. CDR1 and CDR2 (germline): MNHEY, SMNVEV (reference sequence). Trimming removed 8 bases at V and 0 bases at J, with 8 bases between. The length of the CDR3 is 12 residues.

J is TRBJ2-5 and V is TRBV7-9, with D unresolved. The better agreement between TRBJ2-7 and the DNA end casts doubt on the J call. From germline, CDR1 is SEHNR and CDR2 FQNEAQ (reference sequence). This CDR3 is built from 15 residues. CDR3 bases: TGTGCCAGCAGCCCCGGTTTTTCCCGCCATTACGAGCAGTACTTC. This translates into CASSPGFSRHYEQYF.

The chain couples TRBV6-4 to TRBJ2-7; perhaps D is TRBD1 or TRBD2 (5 bases each). This CDR3 has 18 amino acids. The V end lost 6 bases, the J end lost 5 bases, and 29 bases lay between the germline ends. Germline CDR1 MRHNA, CDR2 SNTAGT. Here the CDR3 reads CASRPGGRSWGISDEQYF. The CDR3 DNA reads as TGTGCCAGCAGGCCTGGGGGTCGGTCGTGGGGGATAAGCGACGAGCAGTACTTC.

This clone appeared a few times. The rearrangement uses TRBV4-1 and TRBJ2-4; D gene ambiguous. The V gene's germline CDR1 is MGHRA and CDR2 YSYEKL. This CDR3 is built from 13 residues. The V and J ends lost 0 bases and 6 bases respectively, with 6 bases between them. CDR3 in amino acids: CASSQDRANIQYF. The CDR3 bases are TGCGCCAGCAGCCAAGATCGGGCAAACATTCAGTACTTC.